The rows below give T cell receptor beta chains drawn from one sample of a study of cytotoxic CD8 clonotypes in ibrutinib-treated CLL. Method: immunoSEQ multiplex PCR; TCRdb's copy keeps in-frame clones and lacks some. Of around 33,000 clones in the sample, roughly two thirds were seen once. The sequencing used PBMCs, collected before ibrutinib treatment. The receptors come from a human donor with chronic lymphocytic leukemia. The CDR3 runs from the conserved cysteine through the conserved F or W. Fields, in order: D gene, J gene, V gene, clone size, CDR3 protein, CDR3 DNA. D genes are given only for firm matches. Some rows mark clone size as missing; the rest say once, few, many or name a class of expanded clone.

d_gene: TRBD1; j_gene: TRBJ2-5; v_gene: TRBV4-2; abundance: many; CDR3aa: CASSQDASDRVQETQYF; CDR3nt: TGTGCCAGCAGCCAAGATGCTTCGGACAGGGTTCAAGAGACCCAGTACTTC
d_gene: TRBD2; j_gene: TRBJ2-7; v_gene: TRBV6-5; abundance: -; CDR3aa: CASRWRGAAYEQYF; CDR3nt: TGTGCCAGCAGATGGCGGGGGGCCGCCTACGAGCAGTACTTC
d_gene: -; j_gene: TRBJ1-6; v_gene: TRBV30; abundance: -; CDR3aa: CAWSVRGPNSPLHF; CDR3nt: TGTGCCTGGAGTGTTAGAGGACCAAATTCACCCCTCCACTTT
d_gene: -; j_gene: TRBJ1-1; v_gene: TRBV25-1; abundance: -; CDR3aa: CASTGNTEAFF; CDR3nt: TGTGCCAGTACAGGGAACACTGAAGCTTTCTTT
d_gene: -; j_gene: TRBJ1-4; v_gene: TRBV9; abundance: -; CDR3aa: CASSGREALAEKLFF; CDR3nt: TGTGCCAGCAGCGGCCGGGAGGCCCTAGCGGAAAAACTGTTTTTT
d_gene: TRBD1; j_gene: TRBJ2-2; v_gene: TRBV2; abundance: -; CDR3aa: CASMGQGTGELFF; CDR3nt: TGTGCCAGCATGGGACAGGGGACCGGGGAGCTGTTTTTT
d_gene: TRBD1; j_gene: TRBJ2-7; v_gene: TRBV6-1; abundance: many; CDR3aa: CASSVRTGHPYEQYF; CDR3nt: TGTGCCAGCAGTGTACGGACAGGACACCCCTACGAGCAGTACTTC
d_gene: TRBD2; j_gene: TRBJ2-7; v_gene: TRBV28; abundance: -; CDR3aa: CASTFSPSGEARQYF; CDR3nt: TGTGCCAGCACCTTTAGCCCTAGCGGCGAGGCTCGGCAGTACTTC
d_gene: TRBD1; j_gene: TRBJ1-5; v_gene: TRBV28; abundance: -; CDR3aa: CASSFLADWTGRQPQHF; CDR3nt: TGTGCCAGCAGTTTTTTAGCCGACTGGACAGGGCGACAGCCCCAGCATTTT
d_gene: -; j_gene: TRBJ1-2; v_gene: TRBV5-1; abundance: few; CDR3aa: CASSFGASNYGYTF; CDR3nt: TGCGCCAGCAGCTTTGGGGCTTCTAACTATGGCTACACCTTC
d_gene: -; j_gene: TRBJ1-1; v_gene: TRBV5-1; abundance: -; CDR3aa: CASNRGDAEAFF; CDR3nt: TGCGCCAGCAACCGGGGCGACGCTGAAGCTTTCTTT
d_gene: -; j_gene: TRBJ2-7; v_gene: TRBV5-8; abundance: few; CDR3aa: CASRTSIQRHEQYF; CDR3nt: TGTGCCAGCAGGACAAGCATTCAACGCCACGAGCAGTACTTC
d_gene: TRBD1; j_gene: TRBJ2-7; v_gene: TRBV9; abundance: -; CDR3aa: CASSGGGYDEQYF; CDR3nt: TGTGCCAGCAGCGGAGGGGGCTACGACGAGCAGTACTTC
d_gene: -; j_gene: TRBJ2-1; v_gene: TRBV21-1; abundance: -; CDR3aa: CASNCRGHSYNEQFF; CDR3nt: TGTGCCAGCAACTGCAGGGGGCACTCCTACAATGAGCAGTTCTTC
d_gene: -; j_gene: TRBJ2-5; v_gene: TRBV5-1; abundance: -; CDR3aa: CASSLGGDQETQYF; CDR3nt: TGCGCCAGCAGCTTGGGCGGGGACCAAGAGACCCAGTACTTC
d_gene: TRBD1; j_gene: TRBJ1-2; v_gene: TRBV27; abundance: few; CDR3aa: CASSWGGGNYGYTF; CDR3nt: TGTGCCAGCAGTTGGGGAGGGGGCAACTATGGCTACACCTTC